The rows below give T cell receptor beta chains drawn from one sample of a study of CD8 T cells in ankylosing spondylitis. Each CDR3 protein gets one entry after TCRdb re-called the 5' RACE reads with MiXCR. The table has hundreds of thousands of distinct CDR3 sequences, roughly a quarter seen once. Sequenced sample: blood, either unsorted or a sorted T cell fraction (not recorded which). Every receptor here comes from a male donor with ankylosing spondylitis. Both conserved end residues are part of each CDR3. The D gene is left open where the match is weak. Clone size appears in some rows only: once, few, many, or a class for an expanded clone.

abundance: few; v_gene: TRBV6-5; j_gene: TRBJ2-5; d_gene: .; CDR3nt: TGTGCCAGCAGTTACTCGACCCCCGCGGGACAAGAGACCCAGTACTTC; CDR3aa: CASSYSTPAGQETQYF
abundance: .; v_gene: TRBV12-3/TRBV12-4; j_gene: TRBJ2-1; d_gene: TRBD2; CDR3nt: TGTGCCAGCAGTTTAGCGGAAGCGGGGTACAATGAGCAGTTCTTC; CDR3aa: CASSLAEAGYNEQFF
abundance: .; v_gene: TRBV6-5; j_gene: TRBJ2-7; d_gene: TRBD1; CDR3nt: TGTGCCAGCAGTTATGGGCCAGGGGGCTACGAGCAGTACTTC; CDR3aa: CASSYGPGGYEQYF
abundance: .; v_gene: TRBV5-5; j_gene: TRBJ1-1; d_gene: .; CDR3nt: TGTGCCAGCAGCCTTACGGTTCTGGCGGCGGTGAACACTGAAGCTTTCTTT; CDR3aa: CASSLTVLAAVNTEAFF
abundance: few; v_gene: TRBV6-5; j_gene: TRBJ2-3; d_gene: TRBD2; CDR3nt: TGTGCCAGCAGTTACTCACCTAGCGGGGGCCCCACAGATACGCAGTATTTT; CDR3aa: CASSYSPSGGPTDTQYF
abundance: few; v_gene: TRBV12-3/TRBV12-4; j_gene: TRBJ2-5; d_gene: TRBD1; CDR3nt: TGTGCCAGCAGTCCCGGACAGGGGGTACAGACCCAGTACTTC; CDR3aa: CASSPGQGVQTQYF
abundance: .; v_gene: TRBV7-9; j_gene: TRBJ1-1; d_gene: .; CDR3nt: TGTGCCAGCGGACGGGACTCATTGAACACTGAAGCTTTCTTT; CDR3aa: CASGRDSLNTEAFF
abundance: .; v_gene: TRBV20-1; j_gene: TRBJ1-1; d_gene: TRBD1; CDR3nt: TGCAGTGCTCCGGGACAGGGGAACACTGAAGCTTTCTTT; CDR3aa: CSAPGQGNTEAFF
abundance: few; v_gene: TRBV24-1; j_gene: TRBJ2-5; d_gene: TRBD1; CDR3nt: TGTGCCACCAGTGATTCCGGGACAGGGGGAGGGGAGACCCAGTACTTC; CDR3aa: CATSDSGTGGGETQYF
abundance: few; v_gene: TRBV28; j_gene: TRBJ2-1; d_gene: TRBD1; CDR3nt: TGTGCCAGCACCGACGGGACAGGAGACTACAATGAGCAGTTCTTC; CDR3aa: CASTDGTGDYNEQFF
abundance: once; v_gene: TRBV24-1; j_gene: TRBJ2-3; d_gene: .; CDR3nt: TGTGCCACCAGTGATTCCCTTGGGGCAGATACGCAGTATTTT; CDR3aa: CATSDSLGADTQYF
abundance: few; v_gene: TRBV20-1; j_gene: TRBJ2-7; d_gene: .; CDR3nt: TGCAGTGCTTACGGGATCTACGAGCAGTACTTC; CDR3aa: CSAYGIYEQYF
abundance: many; v_gene: TRBV5-1; j_gene: TRBJ2-1; d_gene: TRBD2; CDR3nt: TGCGCCAGCAGCTATAGCGGGAACAATGAGCAGTTCTTC; CDR3aa: CASSYSGNNEQFF
abundance: .; v_gene: TRBV3-1; j_gene: TRBJ2-3; d_gene: TRBD2; CDR3nt: TGTGCCAGCACCGGGACCCATTTAGCGGGAAGAAATACGCAGTATTTT; CDR3aa: CASTGTHLAGRNTQYF
abundance: many; v_gene: TRBV7-2; j_gene: TRBJ2-7; d_gene: TRBD2; CDR3nt: TGTGCCAGCAGCCTCACTAGCGGTACATACGAGCAGTACTTC; CDR3aa: CASSLTSGTYEQYF
abundance: .; v_gene: TRBV11-3; j_gene: TRBJ2-3; d_gene: TRBD1; CDR3nt: TGTGCCAGCAGCGAGGACAGGGGGCGGACAGATACGCAGTATTTT; CDR3aa: CASSEDRGRTDTQYF
abundance: .; v_gene: TRBV20-1; j_gene: TRBJ1-2; d_gene: .; CDR3nt: TGCAGTGCTCCCCCGGAGGGGCTCTATGGCTACACCTTC; CDR3aa: CSAPPEGLYGYTF
abundance: .; v_gene: TRBV29-1; j_gene: TRBJ2-1; d_gene: .; CDR3nt: TGCAGCGTTGAAGCCTCACTGCTTGGGTCCTACAATGAGCAGTTCTTC; CDR3aa: CSVEASLLGSYNEQFF
abundance: few; v_gene: TRBV7-2; j_gene: TRBJ1-2; d_gene: .; CDR3nt: TGTGCCAGCAGCTTAGGTGGCAGTAACTATGGCTACACCTTC; CDR3aa: CASSLGGSNYGYTF
abundance: once; v_gene: TRBV18; j_gene: TRBJ2-1; d_gene: TRBD1; CDR3nt: TGTGCCAGCTCACCACTTGTCCAGGGGGATGAGCAGTTCTTC; CDR3aa: CASSPLVQGDEQFF
abundance: .; v_gene: TRBV20-1; j_gene: TRBJ1-5; d_gene: .; CDR3nt: TGCAGTGCTAGAGGGCCAGATAATCAGCCCCAGCATTTT; CDR3aa: CSARGPDNQPQHF
abundance: .; v_gene: TRBV12-3/TRBV12-4; j_gene: TRBJ1-5; d_gene: .; CDR3nt: TGTGCCAGCAGTTTCACGGGGGATCAGCCCCAGCATTTT; CDR3aa: CASSFTGDQPQHF
abundance: .; v_gene: TRBV10-3; j_gene: TRBJ2-6; d_gene: TRBD1; CDR3nt: TGTGCCATCAGTGGGACAGGGGGGAGTTCTGGGGCCAACGTCCTGACTTTC; CDR3aa: CAISGTGGSSGANVLTF
abundance: .; v_gene: TRBV28; j_gene: TRBJ1-6; d_gene: .; CDR3nt: TGTGCCAGCAGTTTCGAAGGATCACCCCTCCACTTT; CDR3aa: CASSFEGSPLHF
abundance: .; v_gene: TRBV28; j_gene: TRBJ2-3; d_gene: .; CDR3nt: TGTGCCAGCAGTCCCTGGGAGGGGGCTTCTCGGACAGATACGCAGTATTTT; CDR3aa: CASSPWEGASRTDTQYF
abundance: .; v_gene: TRBV19; j_gene: TRBJ2-7; d_gene: .; CDR3nt: TGTGCCAGTAGTATAGGACGGGAGTCCTACGAGCAGTACTTC; CDR3aa: CASSIGRESYEQYF
abundance: .; v_gene: TRBV9; j_gene: TRBJ1-2; d_gene: .; CDR3nt: TGTGCCAGCAGCGACTCGGGGCCAGGGGGCTACACCTTC; CDR3aa: CASSDSGPGGYTF
abundance: .; v_gene: TRBV10-3; j_gene: TRBJ1-1; d_gene: .; CDR3nt: TGTGCCATCAGTGAGTCCCAGGGAGTGAGGTCTGAAGCTTTCTTT; CDR3aa: CAISESQGVRSEAFF